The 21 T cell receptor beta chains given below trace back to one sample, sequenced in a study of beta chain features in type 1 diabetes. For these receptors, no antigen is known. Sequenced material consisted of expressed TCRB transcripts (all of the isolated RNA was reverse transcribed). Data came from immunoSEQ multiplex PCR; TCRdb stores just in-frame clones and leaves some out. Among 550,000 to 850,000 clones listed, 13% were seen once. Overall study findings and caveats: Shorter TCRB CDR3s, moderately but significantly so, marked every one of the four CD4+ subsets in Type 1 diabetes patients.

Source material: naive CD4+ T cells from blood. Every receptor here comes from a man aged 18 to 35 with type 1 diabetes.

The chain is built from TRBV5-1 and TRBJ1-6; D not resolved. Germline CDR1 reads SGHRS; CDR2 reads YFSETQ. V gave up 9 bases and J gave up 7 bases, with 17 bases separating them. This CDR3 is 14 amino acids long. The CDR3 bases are TGCGCCACCAACACCGGGTTGGAGAATTCACCCCTCCACTTT. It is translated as CATNTGLENSPLHF.

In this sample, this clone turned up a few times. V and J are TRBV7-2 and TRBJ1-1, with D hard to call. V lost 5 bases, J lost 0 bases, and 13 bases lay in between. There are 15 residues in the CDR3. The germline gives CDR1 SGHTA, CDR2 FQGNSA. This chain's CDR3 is CASSRSAGMNTEAFF. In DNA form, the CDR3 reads TGTGCCAGCAGCCGATCGGCGGGCATGAACACTGAAGCTTTCTTT.

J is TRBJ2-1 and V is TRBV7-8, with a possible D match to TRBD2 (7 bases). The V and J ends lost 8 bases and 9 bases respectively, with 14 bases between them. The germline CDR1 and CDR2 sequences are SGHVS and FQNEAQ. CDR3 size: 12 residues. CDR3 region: CASGGAFGEQFF. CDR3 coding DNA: TGTGCCAGCGGGGGGGCATTCGGTGAGCAGTTCTTC.

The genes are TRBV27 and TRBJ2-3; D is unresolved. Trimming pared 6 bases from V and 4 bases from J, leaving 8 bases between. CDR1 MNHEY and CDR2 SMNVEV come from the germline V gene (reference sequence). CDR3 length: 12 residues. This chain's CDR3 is CASRVAADTQYF. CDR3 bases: TGTGCCAGCAGAGTCGCTGCAGATACGCAGTATTTT.

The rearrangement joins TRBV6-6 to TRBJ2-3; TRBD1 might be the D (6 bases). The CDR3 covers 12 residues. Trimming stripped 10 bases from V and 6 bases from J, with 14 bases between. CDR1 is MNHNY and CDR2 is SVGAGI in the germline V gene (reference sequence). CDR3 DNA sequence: TGTGCCACGGCCCCCCAGGGGGATACGCAGTATTTT. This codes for CATAPQGDTQYF.

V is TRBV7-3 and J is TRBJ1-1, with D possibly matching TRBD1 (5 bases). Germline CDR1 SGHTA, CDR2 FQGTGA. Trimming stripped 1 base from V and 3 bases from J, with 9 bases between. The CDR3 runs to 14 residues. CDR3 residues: CASSLMPGDTEAFF. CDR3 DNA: TGTGCCAGCAGCTTAATGCCGGGGGACACTGAAGCTTTCTTT.

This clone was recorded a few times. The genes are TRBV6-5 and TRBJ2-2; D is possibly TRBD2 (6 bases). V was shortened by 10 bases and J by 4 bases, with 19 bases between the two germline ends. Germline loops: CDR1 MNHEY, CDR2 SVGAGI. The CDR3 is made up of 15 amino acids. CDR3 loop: CAISLSGGTTGELFF. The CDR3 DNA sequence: TGTGCCATTTCACTTAGTGGAGGGACCACCGGGGAGCTGTTTTTT.

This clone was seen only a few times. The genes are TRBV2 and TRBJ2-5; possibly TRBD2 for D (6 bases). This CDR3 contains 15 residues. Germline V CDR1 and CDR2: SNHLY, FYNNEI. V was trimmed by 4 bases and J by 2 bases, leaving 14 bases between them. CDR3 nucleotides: TGTGCCAGCAGTGGTGGGGGGTTAAAGCAAGAGACCCAGTACTTC. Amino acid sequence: CASSGGGLKQETQYF.

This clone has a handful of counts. The CDR3 nucleotides read TGTGCCAGCAGCCCCCCGGACATTTACAATCCGCAGTTCTTC. This sequence encodes CASSPPDIYNPQFF. The chain is built from TRBV13 and TRBJ2-1; a possible D gene is TRBD1 (5 bases). From germline, CDR1 is PRHDT and CDR2 FYEKMQ (reference sequence). CDR3 length equals 14 residues. Trimming shortened V by 5 bases and J by 12 bases, and 20 bases separated the two germline ends.

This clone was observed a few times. CDR3 loop: CAGLAIETYNEQFF. In DNA form, the CDR3 reads TGTGCCGGACTAGCCATAGAAACCTACAATGAGCAGTTCTTC. The chain recombines TRBV30 with TRBJ2-1, with 8 nucleotides matching TRBD2. The CDR3 runs 14 residues. Looked up from germline, CDR1 is GTSNPN and CDR2 is SVGIG (reference sequence). The junction had 8 bases not matched to a gene; V was cut back by 8 bases and J by 2 bases. Full variable domain (outside the CDR3, taken from reference TRBV30 and TRBJ2-1): SQTIHQWPATLVQPVGSPLSLECTVEGTSNPNLYWYRQAAGRGLQLLFYSVGIGQISSEVPQNLSASRPQDRQFILSSKKLLLSDSGFYLCAGLAIETYNEQFFGPGTRLTVL.

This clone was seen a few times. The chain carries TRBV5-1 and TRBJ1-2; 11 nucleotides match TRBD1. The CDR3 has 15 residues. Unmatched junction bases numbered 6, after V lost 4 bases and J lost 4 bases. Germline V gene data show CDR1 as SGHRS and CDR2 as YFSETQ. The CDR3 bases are TGCGCCAGCAGCCCGGACAGGGGGCAGAGCTATGGCTACACCTTC. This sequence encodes CASSPDRGQSYGYTF.

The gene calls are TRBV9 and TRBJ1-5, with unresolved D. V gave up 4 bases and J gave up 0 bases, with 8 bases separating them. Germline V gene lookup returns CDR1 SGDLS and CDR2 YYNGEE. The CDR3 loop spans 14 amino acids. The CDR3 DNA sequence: TGTGCCAGCAGCCCGGACCTTAGCAATCAGCCCCAGCATTTT. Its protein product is CASSPDLSNQPQHF.

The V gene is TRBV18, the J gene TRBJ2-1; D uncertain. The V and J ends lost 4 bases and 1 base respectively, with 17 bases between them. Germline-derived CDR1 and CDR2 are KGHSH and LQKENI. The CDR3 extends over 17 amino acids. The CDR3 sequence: CASSLSVPSDSYNEQFF. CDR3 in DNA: TGTGCCAGCTCACTTTCAGTCCCGTCTGATTCCTACAATGAGCAGTTCTTC.

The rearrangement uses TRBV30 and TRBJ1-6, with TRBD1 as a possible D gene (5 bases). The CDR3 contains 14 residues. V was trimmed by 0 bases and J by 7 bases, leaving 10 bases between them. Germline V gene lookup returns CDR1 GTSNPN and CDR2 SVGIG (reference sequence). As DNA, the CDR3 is TGTGCCTGGAGTGTGGGACGGACCAATTCACCCCTCCACTTT. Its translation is CAWSVGRTNSPLHF.

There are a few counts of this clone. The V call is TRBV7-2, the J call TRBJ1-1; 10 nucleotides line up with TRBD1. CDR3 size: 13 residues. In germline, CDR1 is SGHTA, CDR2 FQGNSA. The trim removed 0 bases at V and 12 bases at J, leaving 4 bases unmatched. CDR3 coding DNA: TGTGCCAGCAGCTTAGCGACAGGGGGCTCGACTTTCTTT. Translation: CASSLATGGSTFF. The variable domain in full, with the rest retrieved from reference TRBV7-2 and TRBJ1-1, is GAGVSQSPSNKVTEKGKDVELRCDPISGHTALYWYRQSLGQGLEFLIYFQGNSAPDKSGLPSDRFSAERTGGSVSTLTIQRTQQEDSAVYLCASSLATGGSTFFGQGTRLTVV.

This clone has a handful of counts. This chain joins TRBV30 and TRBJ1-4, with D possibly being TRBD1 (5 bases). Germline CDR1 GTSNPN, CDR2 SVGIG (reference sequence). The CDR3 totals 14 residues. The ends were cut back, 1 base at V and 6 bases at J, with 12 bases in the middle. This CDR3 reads CAWSADIVHEKLFF. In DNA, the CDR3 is TGTGCCTGGAGTGCGGACATCGTCCATGAAAAACTGTTTTTT.

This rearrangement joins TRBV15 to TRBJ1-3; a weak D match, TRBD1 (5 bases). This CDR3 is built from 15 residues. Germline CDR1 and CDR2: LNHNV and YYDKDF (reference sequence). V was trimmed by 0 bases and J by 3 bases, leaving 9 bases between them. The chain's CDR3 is CATSRDRGGGNTIYF. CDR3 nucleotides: TGTGCCACCAGCAGAGATCGGGGCGGTGGAAACACCATATATTTT.

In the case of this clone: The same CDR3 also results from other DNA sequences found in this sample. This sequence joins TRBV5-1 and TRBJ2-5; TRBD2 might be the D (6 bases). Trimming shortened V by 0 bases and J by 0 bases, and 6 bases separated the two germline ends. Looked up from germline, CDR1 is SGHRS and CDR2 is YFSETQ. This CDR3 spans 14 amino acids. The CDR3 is CASSLGTNQETQYF. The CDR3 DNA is TGCGCCAGCAGCTTGGGGACTAACCAAGAGACCCAGTACTTC. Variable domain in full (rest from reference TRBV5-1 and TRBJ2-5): KAGVTQTPRYLIKTRGQQVTLSCSPISGHRSVSWYQQTPGQGLQFLFEYFSETQRNKGNFPGRFSGRQFSNSRSEMNVSTLELGDSALYLCASSLGTNQETQYFGPGTRLLVL.

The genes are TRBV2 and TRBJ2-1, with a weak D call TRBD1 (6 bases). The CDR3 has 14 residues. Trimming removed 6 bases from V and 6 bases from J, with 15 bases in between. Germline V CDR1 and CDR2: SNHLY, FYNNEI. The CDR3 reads CASSPLSGVNEQFF. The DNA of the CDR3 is TGTGCCAGCAGCCCCCTGTCAGGGGTCAATGAGCAGTTCTTC.

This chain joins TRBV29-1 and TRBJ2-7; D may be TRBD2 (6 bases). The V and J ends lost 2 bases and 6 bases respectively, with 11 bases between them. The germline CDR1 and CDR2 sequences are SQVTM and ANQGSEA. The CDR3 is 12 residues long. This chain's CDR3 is CSVEPVGGEQYF. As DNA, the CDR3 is TGCAGCGTTGAACCGGTGGGGGGCGAGCAGTACTTC.

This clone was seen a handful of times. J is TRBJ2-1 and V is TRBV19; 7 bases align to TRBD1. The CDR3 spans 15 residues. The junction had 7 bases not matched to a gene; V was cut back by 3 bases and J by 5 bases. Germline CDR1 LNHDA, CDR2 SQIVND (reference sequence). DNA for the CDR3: TGTGCCAGTAGTATGCGGACAGGTAATAACAATGAGCAGTTCTTC. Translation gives CASSMRTGNNNEQFF.